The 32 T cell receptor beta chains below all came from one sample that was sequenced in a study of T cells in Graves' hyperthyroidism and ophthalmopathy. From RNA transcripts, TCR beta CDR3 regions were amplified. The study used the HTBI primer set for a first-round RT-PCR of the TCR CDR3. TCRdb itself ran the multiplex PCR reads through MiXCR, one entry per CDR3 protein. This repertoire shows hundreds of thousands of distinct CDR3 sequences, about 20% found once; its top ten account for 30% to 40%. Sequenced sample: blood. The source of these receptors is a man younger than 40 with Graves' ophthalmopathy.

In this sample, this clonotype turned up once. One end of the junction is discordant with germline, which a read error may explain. CDR3: CASGLKSRGPYEQYF. The CDR3 DNA reads as TGTGCCAGCGGTTTAAAATCACGGGGACCCTACGAGCAGTACTTC. The gene calls are TRBV27 and TRBJ2-7, with D perhaps matching TRBD1 or TRBD2 (5 bases each). The CDR3 has 15 amino acids. In germline, CDR1 is MNHEY, CDR2 SMNVEV (reference sequence).

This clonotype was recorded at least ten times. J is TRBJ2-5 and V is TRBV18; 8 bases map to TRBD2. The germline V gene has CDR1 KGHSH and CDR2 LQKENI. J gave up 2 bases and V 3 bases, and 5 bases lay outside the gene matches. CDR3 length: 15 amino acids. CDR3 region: CASSPRLAGQETQYF. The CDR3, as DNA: TGTGCCAGCTCACCTAGGTTAGCGGGACAAGAGACCCAGTACTTC.

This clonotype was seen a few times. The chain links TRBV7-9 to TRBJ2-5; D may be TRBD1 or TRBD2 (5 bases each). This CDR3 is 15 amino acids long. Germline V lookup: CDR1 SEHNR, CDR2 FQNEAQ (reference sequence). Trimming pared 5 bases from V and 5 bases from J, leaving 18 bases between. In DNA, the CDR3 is TGTGCCAGCAGCACCCAGGGTGGGGGAGTGGAGACCCAGTACTTC. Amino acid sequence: CASSTQGGGVETQYF.

CDR3 DNA: TGCGCCAGCAGCCAATTAGTTTTTGAGACCCAGTACTTC. As protein: CASSQLVFETQYF. The chain has TRBV4-1 and TRBJ2-5; D not resolved. In germline, CDR1 is MGHRA, CDR2 YSYEKL. Between the trimmed V and J ends, which lost 2 bases and 5 bases, there was a span of 9 bases. The CDR3 is 13 residues long.

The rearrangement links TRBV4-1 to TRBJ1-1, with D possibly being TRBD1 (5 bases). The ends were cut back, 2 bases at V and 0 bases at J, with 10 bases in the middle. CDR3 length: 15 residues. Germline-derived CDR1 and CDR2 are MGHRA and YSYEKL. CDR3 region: CASSQKGAVNTEAFF. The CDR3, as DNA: TGCGCCAGCAGCCAAAAAGGGGCAGTGAACACTGAAGCTTTCTTT.

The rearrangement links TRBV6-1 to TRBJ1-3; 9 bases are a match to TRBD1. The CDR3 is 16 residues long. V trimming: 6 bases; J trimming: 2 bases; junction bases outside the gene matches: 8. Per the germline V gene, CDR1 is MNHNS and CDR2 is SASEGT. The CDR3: CASSKTGTGTGNTIYF. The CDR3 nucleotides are TGTGCCAGCAGCAAAACCGGGACAGGGACTGGAAACACCATATATTTT.

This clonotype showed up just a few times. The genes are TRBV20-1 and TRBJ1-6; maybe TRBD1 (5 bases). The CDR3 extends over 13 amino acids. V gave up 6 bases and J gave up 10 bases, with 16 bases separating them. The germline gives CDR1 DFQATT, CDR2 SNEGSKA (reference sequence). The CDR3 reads CSAPPNRGSPLHF. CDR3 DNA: TGCAGTGCCCCACCTAATCGGGGCTCACCCCTCCACTTT.

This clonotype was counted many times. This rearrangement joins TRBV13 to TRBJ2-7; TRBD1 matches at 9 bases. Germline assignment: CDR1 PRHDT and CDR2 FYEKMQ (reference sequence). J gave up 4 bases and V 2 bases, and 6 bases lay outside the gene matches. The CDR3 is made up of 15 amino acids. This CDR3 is CASSLWDRERYEQYF. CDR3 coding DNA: TGTGCCAGCAGCTTATGGGACAGGGAAAGGTACGAGCAGTACTTC.

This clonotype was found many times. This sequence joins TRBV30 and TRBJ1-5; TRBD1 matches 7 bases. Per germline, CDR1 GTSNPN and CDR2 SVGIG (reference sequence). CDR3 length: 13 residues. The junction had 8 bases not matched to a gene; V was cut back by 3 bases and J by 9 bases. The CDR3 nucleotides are TGTGCCTGGAGCCCTACAGGGGAATCGCCCCAGCATTTT. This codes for CAWSPTGESPQHF.

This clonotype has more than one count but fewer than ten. The CDR3 loop reads CAWSVRSGLQPQHF. The CDR3 DNA follows: TGTGCCTGGAGTGTACGGTCTGGGCTTCAGCCCCAGCATTTT. V and J are TRBV30 and TRBJ1-5; no definite D call. The CDR3 is 14 amino acids. In germline, CDR1 is GTSNPN, CDR2 SVGIG (reference sequence). Deletions cut 0 bases from V and 6 bases from J, with 12 bases between.

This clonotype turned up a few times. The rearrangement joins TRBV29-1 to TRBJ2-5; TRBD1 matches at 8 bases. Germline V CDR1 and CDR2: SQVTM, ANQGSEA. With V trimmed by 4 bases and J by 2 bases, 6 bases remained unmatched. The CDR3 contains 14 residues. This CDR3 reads CSVGSRGLQETQYF. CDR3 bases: TGCAGCGTTGGCAGCAGGGGGCTACAAGAGACCCAGTACTTC.

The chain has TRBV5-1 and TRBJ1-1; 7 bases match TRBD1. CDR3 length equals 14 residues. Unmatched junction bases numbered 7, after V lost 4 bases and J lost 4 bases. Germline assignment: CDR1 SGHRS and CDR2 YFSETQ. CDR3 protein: CASSPDPGGTEAFF. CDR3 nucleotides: TGCGCCAGCAGCCCCGACCCAGGGGGCACTGAAGCTTTCTTT.

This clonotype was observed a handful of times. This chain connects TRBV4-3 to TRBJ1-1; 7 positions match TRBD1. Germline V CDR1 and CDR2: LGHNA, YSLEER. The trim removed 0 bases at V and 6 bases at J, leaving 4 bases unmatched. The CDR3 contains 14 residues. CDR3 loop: CASSQDRGEAEAFF. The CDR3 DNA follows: TGCGCCAGCAGCCAAGACAGGGGGGAAGCTGAAGCTTTCTTT.

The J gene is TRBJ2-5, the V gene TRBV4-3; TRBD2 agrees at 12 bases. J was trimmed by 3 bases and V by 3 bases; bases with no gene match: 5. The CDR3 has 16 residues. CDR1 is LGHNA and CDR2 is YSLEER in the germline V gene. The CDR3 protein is CASSQGTSGRKETQYF. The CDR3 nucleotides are TGCGCCAGCAGCCAGGGAACTAGCGGGAGGAAAGAGACCCAGTACTTC.

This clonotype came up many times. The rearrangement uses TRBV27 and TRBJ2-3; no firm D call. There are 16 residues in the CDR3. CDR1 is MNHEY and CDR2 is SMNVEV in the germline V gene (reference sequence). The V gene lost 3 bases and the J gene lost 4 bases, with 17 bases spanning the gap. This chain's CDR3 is CASSLVPLGASDTQYF. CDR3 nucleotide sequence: TGTGCCAGCAGTTTGGTCCCCTTGGGCGCGTCAGATACGCAGTATTTT.

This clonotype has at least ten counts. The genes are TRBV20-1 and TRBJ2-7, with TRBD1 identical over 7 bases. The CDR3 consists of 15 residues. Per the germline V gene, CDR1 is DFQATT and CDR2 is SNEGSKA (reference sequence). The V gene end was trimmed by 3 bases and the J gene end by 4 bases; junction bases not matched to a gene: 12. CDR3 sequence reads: CSASEVQGVTYEQYF. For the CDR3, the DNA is TGCAGTGCTAGTGAGGTGCAGGGGGTTACTTACGAGCAGTACTTC.

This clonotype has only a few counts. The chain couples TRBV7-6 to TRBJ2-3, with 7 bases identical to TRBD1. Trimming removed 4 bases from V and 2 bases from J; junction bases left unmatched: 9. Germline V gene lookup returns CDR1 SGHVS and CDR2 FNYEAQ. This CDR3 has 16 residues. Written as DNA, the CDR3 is TGTGCCAGCAGCTCGTTCCGGGACAGATCCACAGATACGCAGTATTTT. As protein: CASSSFRDRSTDTQYF.

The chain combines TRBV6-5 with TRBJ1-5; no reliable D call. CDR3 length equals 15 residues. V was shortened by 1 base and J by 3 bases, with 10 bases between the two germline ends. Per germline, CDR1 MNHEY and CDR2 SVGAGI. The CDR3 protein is CASSYYQNSNQPQHF. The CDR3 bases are TGTGCCAGCAGTTACTACCAAAATTCCAATCAGCCCCAGCATTTT.

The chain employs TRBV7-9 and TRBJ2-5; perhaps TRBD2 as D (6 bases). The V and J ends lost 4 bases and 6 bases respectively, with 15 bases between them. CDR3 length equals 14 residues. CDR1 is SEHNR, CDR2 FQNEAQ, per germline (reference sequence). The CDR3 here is CASSSYAGKKTQYF. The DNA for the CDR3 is TGTGCCAGCAGCTCGTATGCGGGGAAGAAGACCCAGTACTTC.

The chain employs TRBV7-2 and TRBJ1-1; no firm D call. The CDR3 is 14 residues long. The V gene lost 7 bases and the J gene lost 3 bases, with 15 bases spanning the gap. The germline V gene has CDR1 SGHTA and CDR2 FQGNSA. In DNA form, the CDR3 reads TGTGCCAGCACCGAAACGGGAGGTTACACTGAAGCTTTCTTT. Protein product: CASTETGGYTEAFF.

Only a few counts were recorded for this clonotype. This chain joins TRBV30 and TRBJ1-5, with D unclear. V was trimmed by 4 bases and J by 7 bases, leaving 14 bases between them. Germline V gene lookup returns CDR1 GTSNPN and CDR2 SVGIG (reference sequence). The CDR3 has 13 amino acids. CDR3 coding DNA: TGTGCCTGGAAATCTACCGGGGAACAGCCCCAGCATTTT. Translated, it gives CAWKSTGEQPQHF.

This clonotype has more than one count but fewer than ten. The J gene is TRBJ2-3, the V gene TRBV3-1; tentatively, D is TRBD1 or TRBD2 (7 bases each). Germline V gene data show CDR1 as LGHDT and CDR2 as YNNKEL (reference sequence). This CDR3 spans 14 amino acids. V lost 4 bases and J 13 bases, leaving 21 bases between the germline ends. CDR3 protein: CASSRSGGGPAEYF. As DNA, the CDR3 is TGTGCCAGCAGCCGTTCAGGGGGGGGGCCCGCGGAGTATTTT.

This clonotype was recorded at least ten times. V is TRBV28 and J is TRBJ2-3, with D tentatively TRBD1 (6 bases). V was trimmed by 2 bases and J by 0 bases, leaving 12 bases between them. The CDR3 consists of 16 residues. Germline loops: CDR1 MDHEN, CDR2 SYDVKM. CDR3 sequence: CASSLNPGASTDTQYF. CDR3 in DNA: TGTGCCAGCAGTTTAAACCCAGGGGCCAGCACAGATACGCAGTATTTT.

The CDR3 nucleotides read TGCGCCAGCAGCTTGGCCGGGGACTCTCTAGGGGGAGAGACCCAGTACTTC. Residues: CASSLAGDSLGGETQYF. The chain uses TRBV5-1 and TRBJ2-5; D may match TRBD1 or TRBD2 (6 bases each). Trimming stripped 0 bases from V and 4 bases from J, with 19 bases between. This CDR3 contains 17 residues. The germline V gene has CDR1 SGHRS and CDR2 YFSETQ.

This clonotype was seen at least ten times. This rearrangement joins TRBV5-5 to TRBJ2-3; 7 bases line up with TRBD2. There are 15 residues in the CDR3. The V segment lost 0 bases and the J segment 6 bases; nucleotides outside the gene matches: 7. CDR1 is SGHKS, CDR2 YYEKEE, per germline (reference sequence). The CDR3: CASSLVRSSGDTQYF. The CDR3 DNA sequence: TGTGCCAGCAGCTTGGTACGGTCTAGCGGCGATACGCAGTATTTT.

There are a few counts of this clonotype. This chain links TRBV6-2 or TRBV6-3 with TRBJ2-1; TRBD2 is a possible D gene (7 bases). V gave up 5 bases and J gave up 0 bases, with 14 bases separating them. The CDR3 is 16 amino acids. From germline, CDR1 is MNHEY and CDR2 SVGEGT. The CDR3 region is CASSPGGQSSYNEQFF. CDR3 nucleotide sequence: TGTGCCAGCAGTCCGGGGGGACAAAGCTCCTACAATGAGCAGTTCTTC.

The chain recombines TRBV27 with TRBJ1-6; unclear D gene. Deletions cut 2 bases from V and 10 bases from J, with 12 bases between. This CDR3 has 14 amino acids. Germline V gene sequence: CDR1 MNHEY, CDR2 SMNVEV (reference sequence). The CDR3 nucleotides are TGTGCCAGCAGTTTAACAGTCTCCGGATCACCCCTCCACTTT. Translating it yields CASSLTVSGSPLHF.

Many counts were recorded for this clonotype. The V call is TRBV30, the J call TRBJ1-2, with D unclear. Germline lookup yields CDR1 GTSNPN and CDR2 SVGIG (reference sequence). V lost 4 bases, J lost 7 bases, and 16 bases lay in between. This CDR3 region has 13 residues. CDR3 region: CAWKSMSASGYTF. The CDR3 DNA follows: TGTGCCTGGAAGTCTATGAGCGCATCTGGCTACACCTTC.

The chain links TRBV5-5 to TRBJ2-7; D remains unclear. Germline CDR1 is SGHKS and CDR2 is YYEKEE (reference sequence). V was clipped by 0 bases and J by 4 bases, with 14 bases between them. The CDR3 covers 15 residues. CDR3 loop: CASSLEGATFYEQYF. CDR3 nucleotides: TGTGCCAGCAGCTTGGAGGGCGCTACTTTTTACGAGCAGTACTTC.

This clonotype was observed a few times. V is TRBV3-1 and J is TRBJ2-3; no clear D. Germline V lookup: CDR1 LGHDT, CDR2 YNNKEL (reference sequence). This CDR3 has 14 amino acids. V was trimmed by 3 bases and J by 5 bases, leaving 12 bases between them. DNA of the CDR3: TGTGCCAGCAGCCACGACCTCGGAAGAGATACGCAGTATTTT. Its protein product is CASSHDLGRDTQYF.

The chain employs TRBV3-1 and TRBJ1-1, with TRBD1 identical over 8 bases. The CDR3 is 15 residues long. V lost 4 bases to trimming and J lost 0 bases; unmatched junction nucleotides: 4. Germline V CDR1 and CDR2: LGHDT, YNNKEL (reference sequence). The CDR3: CASSPIQGVNTEAFF. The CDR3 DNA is TGTGCCAGCAGCCCAATACAGGGGGTGAACACTGAAGCTTTCTTT.

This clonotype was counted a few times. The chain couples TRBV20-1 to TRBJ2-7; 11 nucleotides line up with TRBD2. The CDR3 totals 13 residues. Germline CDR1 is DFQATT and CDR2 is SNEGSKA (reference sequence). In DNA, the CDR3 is TGCAGGGCGGGACTAGCGGCTTTCTACGAGCAGTACTTC. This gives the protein CRAGLAAFYEQYF.